The 23 T cell receptor beta chains below were found in one sample sequenced in a study of blood T cell repertoires in COVID-19. Sequencing used immunoSEQ multiplex PCR; TCRdb keeps in-frame clones, though not all of them. The sample yields about 76,000 clones, about four fifths seen once. Sequencing input: peripheral blood. These TCRs come from a man in his 70s with acute or convalescent COVID-19.

J is TRBJ2-5 and V is TRBV3-1 (or the pseudogene TRBV3-2); no reliable D call. Germline V gene data show CDR1 as LGHDT and CDR2 as YNNKEL (reference sequence). The CDR3 has 11 amino acids. The V end was cut by 4 bases, the J end by 4 bases, with 4 bases between. In DNA, the CDR3 is TGTGCCAGCAGCCCCGGAGAGACCCAGTACTTC. Protein sequence: CASSPGETQYF.

The chain joins TRBV25-1 to TRBJ1-2; D ambiguous. V shed 1 base and J shed 2 bases, with 11 bases lying between them. The CDR3 sequence is 15 residues long. Germline assignment: CDR1 MGHDK and CDR2 SYGVNS. CDR3 protein: CASSELGRTNYGYTF. The CDR3 bases are TGTGCCAGCAGTGAATTAGGGAGAACAAACTATGGCTACACCTTC.

This chain joins TRBV6-5 and TRBJ2-7; 9 nucleotides match TRBD1. V trimming: 2 bases; J trimming: 12 bases; junction bases outside the gene matches: 11. Germline V gene lookup returns CDR1 MNHEY and CDR2 SVGAGI. The CDR3 is 14 amino acids. The CDR3 here is CASSYAGTGHPRYF. DNA for the CDR3: TGTGCCAGCAGTTACGCCGGGACAGGGCACCCCAGGTACTTC.

This clone showed up just a few times. The chain joins TRBV15 to TRBJ2-7, with TRBD2 matching 11 bases. The germline V gene has CDR1 LNHNV and CDR2 YYDKDF (reference sequence). The CDR3 length is 16 residues. After removal of 2 bases from V and 6 bases from J, the junction contained 9 bases not matched to a gene. The CDR3 nucleotides are TGTGCCACCAGCAGAATAGCGGGAGGGCAGTGGGGCGAGCAGTACTTC. Its protein is CATSRIAGGQWGEQYF.

The chain employs TRBV7-8 and TRBJ1-5; the D gene is possibly TRBD1 (5 bases). Trimming stripped 5 bases from V and 0 bases from J, with 17 bases between. This CDR3 region has 17 residues. From germline, CDR1 is SGHVS and CDR2 FQNEAQ. The CDR3 loop reads CASSDRGKRFSNQPQHF. The CDR3 DNA reads TGTGCCAGCAGCGACCGGGGGAAGAGGTTTAGCAATCAGCCCCAGCATTTT.

The chain couples TRBV28 to TRBJ2-1, with D possibly TRBD2 on 5 matching bases. The CDR3 sequence is 13 residues long. The V gene's germline CDR1 is MDHEN and CDR2 SYDVKM. V was clipped by 2 bases and J by 7 bases, with 9 bases between them. CDR3 DNA: TGTGCCAGCAGTTTAGTGGACTTTAATGAGCAGTTCTTC. Translated: CASSLVDFNEQFF.

This rearrangement joins TRBV28 to TRBJ1-2, with a weak D call TRBD1 (6 bases). Germline V CDR1 and CDR2: MDHEN, SYDVKM. CDR3 length: 14 residues. The V end lost 6 bases, the J end lost 4 bases, and 15 bases lay between the germline ends. The CDR3 protein is CASSPSGQTYGYTF. In nucleotides, the CDR3 is TGTGCCAGCAGCCCCTCCGGACAGACCTATGGCTACACCTTC.

This rearrangement joins TRBV10-1 to TRBJ2-1; 15 nucleotides agree with TRBD2. CDR3 length: 17 amino acids. V was clipped by 2 bases and J by 2 bases; unmatched bases: 1. Germline V gives CDR1 WNHNN, CDR2 SYGVQD (reference sequence). The CDR3 sequence: CASSEGLAGGTYNEQFF. The CDR3, as DNA: TGCGCCAGCAGTGAGGGACTAGCGGGAGGGACCTACAATGAGCAGTTCTTC.

This chain uses TRBV19 with TRBJ1-5, with D unresolved. Trimming cost V 7 bases and J 3 bases, with 13 bases left between them. The CDR3 is 14 residues long. The germline CDR1 and CDR2 sequences are LNHDA and SQIVND (reference sequence). Here the CDR3 reads CASTHAEFNQPQHF. CDR3 bases: TGTGCCAGTACCCATGCGGAGTTCAATCAGCCCCAGCATTTT. The full variable domain, in which reference TRBV19 and TRBJ1-5 provide the parts outside the CDR3, is DGGITQSPKYLFRKEGQNVTLSCEQNLNHDAMYWYRQDPGQGLRLIYYSQIVNDFQKGDIAEGYSVSREKKESFPLTVTSAQKNPTAFYLCASTHAEFNQPQHFGDGTRLSIL.

The CDR3 reads CASSLALGAGGEQFF. As DNA, the CDR3 is TGTGCCAGCAGCTTAGCGCTCGGGGCGGGGGGTGAGCAGTTCTTC. The rearrangement joins TRBV7-9 to TRBJ2-1; 8 bases align to TRBD2. The CDR3 consists of 15 residues. After removal of 0 bases from V and 9 bases from J, the junction contained 7 bases not matched to a gene. Germline V gene lookup returns CDR1 SEHNR and CDR2 FQNEAQ (reference sequence).

This chain links TRBV10-3 with TRBJ2-1; 7 nucleotides align to TRBD2. The trim removed 0 bases at V and 2 bases at J, leaving 4 bases unmatched. CDR3 length: 16 residues. From germline, CDR1 is ENHRY and CDR2 SYGVKD. CDR3 residues: CAISESGTTPYNEQFF. In DNA form, the CDR3 reads TGTGCCATCAGTGAGTCGGGGACTACACCCTACAATGAGCAGTTCTTC.

V is TRBV19 and J is TRBJ1-5; a possible D gene is TRBD1 (6 bases). This CDR3 region has 14 residues. Germline V gene sequence: CDR1 LNHDA, CDR2 SQIVND (reference sequence). V lost 7 bases to trimming and J lost 3 bases, with 13 bases between them. The CDR3 sequence: CASILQGSNQPQHF. In DNA form, the CDR3 reads TGTGCCAGTATCTTACAGGGTTCCAATCAGCCCCAGCATTTT. The full variable domain, its missing parts supplied by reference TRBV19 and TRBJ1-5, is DGGITQSPKYLFRKEGQNVTLSCEQNLNHDAMYWYRQDPGQGLRLIYYSQIVNDFQKGDIAEGYSVSREKKESFPLTVTSAQKNPTAFYLCASILQGSNQPQHFGDGTRLSIL.

This rearrangement joins TRBV5-1 to TRBJ2-5; 11 bases agree with TRBD1. The CDR3 totals 14 residues. Trimming at V came to 5 bases and at J to 7 bases, leaving 7 bases not matched to a gene. Germline V gives CDR1 SGHRS, CDR2 YFSETQ. CDR3 nucleotide sequence: TGCGCCAGCAGTCAAGGGACAGGGGGGGCGACCCAGTACTTC. Translated: CASSQGTGGATQYF.

The J gene is TRBJ1-2, the V gene TRBV5-1, with 12 bases fitting TRBD1. The CDR3 is 14 residues long. Unmatched junction bases numbered 2, after V lost 4 bases and J lost 4 bases. From germline, CDR1 is SGHRS and CDR2 YFSETQ. CDR3 DNA sequence: TGCGCCAGCAGCAGGGACAGGGGGCCCTATGGCTACACCTTC. Translation gives CASSRDRGPYGYTF.

The gene calls are TRBV27 and TRBJ1-5; D might be TRBD1 (5 bases). Germline assignment: CDR1 MNHEY and CDR2 SMNVEV (reference sequence). Trimming shortened V by 5 bases and J by 1 base, and 15 bases separated the two germline ends. The CDR3 loop spans 16 amino acids. The CDR3 sequence is CASSKLRGGSNQPQHF. The CDR3 nucleotides are TGTGCCAGCAGTAAACTCCGGGGGGGAAGCAATCAGCCCCAGCATTTT.

The chain links TRBV7-9 to TRBJ2-3; D gene ambiguous. The CDR3 spans 12 residues. CDR1 and CDR2 (germline): SEHNR, FQNEAQ (reference sequence). V lost 3 bases to trimming and J lost 3 bases, with 4 bases between them. The CDR3 is CASSLRTDTQYF. The CDR3 DNA is TGTGCCAGCAGCTTGAGGACAGATACGCAGTATTTT.

This rearrangement joins TRBV9 to TRBJ2-7; 14 bases match TRBD2. Unmatched junction bases numbered 6, after V lost 0 bases and J lost 7 bases. Per the germline V gene, CDR1 is SGDLS and CDR2 is YYNGEE. This CDR3 contains 16 residues. The CDR3 is CASSVGGTSGSGEQYF. Here the CDR3 DNA reads TGTGCCAGCAGCGTAGGAGGGACTAGCGGGAGTGGGGAGCAGTACTTC.

This chain links TRBV7-2 with TRBJ2-2, with 9 bases aligning to TRBD1. V shed 5 bases, J shed 5 bases, and the junction held 9 bases outside the gene matches. CDR1 and CDR2 (germline): SGHTA, FQGNSA. The CDR3 extends over 16 amino acids. The CDR3 loop is CASSPKMTGGTGELFF. The DNA for the CDR3 is TGTGCCAGCAGCCCAAAAATGACAGGGGGGACCGGGGAGCTGTTTTTT.

This clone was observed a single time. The chain has TRBV27 and TRBJ1-2; D is ambiguous. The CDR3 has 13 residues. Germline CDR1 is MNHEY and CDR2 is SMNVEV (reference sequence). Deletions cut 3 bases from V and 7 bases from J, with 12 bases between. DNA of the CDR3: TGTGCCAGCAGTTTTGGGGAGGTCAGTGGCTACACCTTC. This encodes CASSFGEVSGYTF.

The chain uses TRBV5-1 and TRBJ1-4; D unclear. Trimming stripped 0 bases from V and 13 bases from J, with 13 bases between. The CDR3 totals 13 residues. In germline, CDR1 is SGHRS, CDR2 YFSETQ. CDR3 region: CASSLENLGGLFF. CDR3 DNA: TGCGCCAGCAGCTTGGAAAATTTGGGAGGACTGTTTTTT.

This clone was counted once. V gene TRBV5-6 combines with J gene TRBJ1-6, with no clear D. In germline, CDR1 is SGHDT, CDR2 YYEEEE. V gave up 4 bases and J gave up 0 bases, with 8 bases separating them. The CDR3 runs 15 residues. The CDR3 bases are TGTGCCAGCAGCAGAGGGTTCTCCTATAATTCACCCCTCCACTTT. Translated: CASSRGFSYNSPLHF.

The gene calls are TRBV27 and TRBJ2-1; 7 nucleotides line up with TRBD2. The V segment lost 1 base and the J segment 3 bases; nucleotides outside the gene matches: 3. Germline CDR1 MNHEY, CDR2 SMNVEV (reference sequence). CDR3 length: 15 amino acids. CDR3 protein: CASSLFGRFYNEQFF. CDR3 bases: TGTGCCAGCAGTTTATTCGGGAGGTTCTACAATGAGCAGTTCTTC.

The chain recombines TRBV24-1 with TRBJ2-3; 7 nucleotides align to TRBD1. V dropped 2 bases and J dropped 5; count of bases not matched to a gene: 9. Germline-derived CDR1 and CDR2 are KGHDR and SFDVKD. This CDR3 region has 16 residues. The DNA of the CDR3 is TGTGCCACCAGTGATTGGACAGGTACGCAGCGAGATACGCAGTATTTT. It encodes CATSDWTGTQRDTQYF.